This entry lists 10 T cell receptor beta chains sequenced from one sample in a study of T cell responses to AZD1222 COVID-19 vaccine (dated by TCRdb to the early 2020s). Library construction relied on the immunoSEQ multiplex PCR assay. The immuneACCESS repertoire file appears here via TCRdb, limited to in-frame rearrangements. These files lack a portion of the clones; in checked studies, under half of the deficit traces to unresolved V genes, and the cause of the others is not known. In all, the sample holds about 100,000 clones, and roughly 86% of those were seen once. The ten largest clones represent 4% to 5% of the sample. The intended sense of this specimen's time point label: baseline before first vaccination. The treatment or condition label on this specimen signifies: meningococcal conjugate vaccine given as trial control. This sample comprised peripheral blood, obtained on day 0 of MenACWY control vaccination. The receptor set was obtained from an adult in good health.

This chain uses TRBV28 with TRBJ2-7, with 9 positions matching TRBD1. The CDR3 extends over 14 amino acids. V trimming: 6 bases; J trimming: 5 bases; junction bases outside the gene matches: 8. Germline V CDR1 and CDR2: MDHEN, SYDVKM. The CDR3, as DNA: TGTGCCAGCAGGATGGGACAGGGTACCCACGAGCAGTACTTC. Translating it yields CASRMGQGTHEQYF.

The J gene is TRBJ1-4, the V gene TRBV7-2; 7 nucleotides align to TRBD1. The CDR3 has 14 residues. CDR1 SGHTA and CDR2 FQGNSA come from the germline V gene. V dropped 3 bases and J dropped 7; count of bases not matched to a gene: 5. CDR3 amino acids: CASSLTGWSEKLFF. The CDR3 DNA reads TGTGCCAGCAGCTTGACAGGGTGGAGTGAAAAACTGTTTTTT.

J is TRBJ2-1 and V is TRBV7-3; D remains ambiguous. With 4 bases removed from V and 6 bases from J, the gap between germline ends came to 10 bases. Germline V lookup: CDR1 SGHTA, CDR2 FQGTGA. The CDR3 sequence is 13 residues long. The CDR3 spells CASSSQRINEQFF. In DNA form, the CDR3 reads TGTGCCAGCAGCTCACAGCGTATCAATGAGCAGTTCTTC.

This clone was detected only a few times. The chain carries TRBV6-1 and TRBJ2-7, with D perhaps TRBD1 (6 bases). V was pared by 1 base and J by 7 bases, with 17 bases between. Germline V gene lookup returns CDR1 MNHNS and CDR2 SASEGT. This CDR3 is 15 amino acids long. The CDR3 loop reads CASSEDRVPSGEQYF. The CDR3 nucleotides read TGTGCCAGCAGTGAAGACAGGGTCCCTTCTGGGGAGCAGTACTTC.

The chain recombines TRBV5-1 with TRBJ1-5, with 10 bases aligning to TRBD1. The CDR3 length is 14 residues. Germline CDR1 reads SGHRS; CDR2 reads YFSETQ. The V segment lost 4 bases and the J segment 5 bases; nucleotides outside the gene matches: 3. CDR3 DNA sequence: TGCGCCAGCAGCCCGGGACAGGGGTATCAGCCCCAGCATTTT. This translates into CASSPGQGYQPQHF.

This chain connects TRBV7-9 to TRBJ1-5; no clear D gene. Germline values: CDR1 SEHNR, CDR2 FQNEAQ (reference sequence). The CDR3 is made up of 14 amino acids. The V gene lost 10 bases and the J gene lost 0 bases, with 13 bases spanning the gap. CDR3 DNA sequence: TGTGCCACCGCGGCGGGGAATAGCAATCAGCCCCAGCATTTT. Translation: CATAAGNSNQPQHF.

A single count supports this clone. The chain employs TRBV25-1 and TRBJ1-2, with D uncertain. This CDR3 is built from 14 residues. V was cut by 6 bases and J by 6 bases, with 17 bases left in between. Germline CDR1 is MGHDK and CDR2 is SYGVNS. The CDR3 loop reads CASRGGIWLDGYTF. For the CDR3, the DNA is TGTGCCAGCAGGGGAGGGATTTGGCTGGATGGCTACACCTTC.

The chain couples TRBV2 to TRBJ2-7; TRBD1 or TRBD2 may be the D gene (7 bases each). The germline V gene encodes CDR1 SNHLY and CDR2 FYNNEI. With 6 bases removed from V and 4 bases from J, the gap between germline ends came to 16 bases. This CDR3 is 14 amino acids long. The CDR3 protein is CASRRGTDIYEQYF. The CDR3 nucleotides read TGTGCCAGCAGGCGGGGGACAGATATATACGAGCAGTACTTC.

J is TRBJ2-5 and V is TRBV7-8; 8 nucleotides match TRBD1. This CDR3 comprises 14 residues. V shed 4 bases, J shed 4 bases, and the junction held 5 bases outside the gene matches. Germline values: CDR1 SGHVS, CDR2 FQNEAQ. The CDR3 DNA reads TGTGCCAGCAGCTCTTGGACAGGGCGAGAGACCCAGTACTTC. Its translation is CASSSWTGRETQYF.

The J gene is TRBJ2-7, the V gene TRBV9, with D tentatively TRBD1 (5 bases). Germline values: CDR1 SGDLS, CDR2 YYNGEE. The CDR3 consists of 15 residues. Trimming removed 0 bases from V and 2 bases from J, with 12 bases in between. The CDR3: CASSVAAGSTYEQYF. The DNA of the CDR3 is TGTGCCAGCAGCGTAGCGGCAGGGTCTACCTACGAGCAGTACTTC. Supplemented by reference TRBV9 and TRBJ2-7, the full variable domain reads DSGVTQTPKHLITATGQRVTLRCSPRSGDLSVYWYQQSLDQGLQFLIQYYNGEERAKGNILERFSAQQFPDLHSELNLSSLELGDSALYFCASSVAAGSTYEQYFGPGTRLTVT.